Shown below are 10 T cell receptor beta chains from a single sample sequenced in a study of blood T cell repertoires in COVID-19 (TCRdb year 2020). Libraries were prepared through the immunoSEQ multiplex PCR assay. Held by TCRdb, this immuneACCESS table contains in-frame sequences only and omits some clones. Under half of the omission traces to an unresolved V gene where checked; the cause of the rest is unknown. In all, the sample holds some 330,000 clones, and less than 90% of those were seen once. Of the sample, approximately 4.7% falls within the top ten clones. The sequenced sample consisted of PBMCs or T cells enriched from blood (not recorded which). The origin of the receptors is a woman between 45 and 65 years old who had recovered from COVID-19.

This chain joins TRBV6-2 or TRBV6-3 and TRBJ1-6; TRBD1 agrees at 9 bases. Germline assignment: CDR1 MNHEY and CDR2 SVGEGT. J was trimmed by 9 bases and V by 0 bases; bases with no gene match: 3. CDR3 length: 15 amino acids. The CDR3 region has the DNA TGTGCCAGCAGTTACTCCACAGGGGGCGTTTCACCCCTCCACTTT. It encodes CASSYSTGGVSPLHF.

The chain links TRBV30 to TRBJ1-3; TRBD1 matches 9 bases. Germline V gene lookup returns CDR1 GTSNPN and CDR2 SVGIG (reference sequence). This CDR3 contains 14 residues. V lost 8 bases and J lost 3; bases outside the gene matches: 8. CDR3 sequence: CAGGTGSLGNTIYF. The CDR3, as DNA: TGTGCCGGGGGGACAGGGAGTCTTGGAAACACCATATATTTT.

CDR3 coding DNA: TGTGCCTGGAGTGTTTTGGGGGGATCGGATGAAAAACTGTTTTTT. Encoded protein: CAWSVLGGSDEKLFF. The chain carries TRBV30 and TRBJ1-4; D might be TRBD1 (5 bases). CDR3 length: 15 amino acids. The V gene lost 0 bases and the J gene lost 6 bases, with 14 bases spanning the gap. CDR1 is GTSNPN, CDR2 SVGIG, per germline (reference sequence).

The chain employs TRBV12-3 or TRBV12-4 and TRBJ1-2; 7 bases are a match to TRBD1. V lost 4 bases, J lost 2 bases, and 1 base stayed unmatched. The CDR3 sequence is 13 residues long. As DNA, the CDR3 is TGTGCCAGCAGTTGGGACAGAAACTATGGCTACACCTTC. Its translation: CASSWDRNYGYTF.

In this sample, this clone turned up a few times. This sequence joins TRBV6-1 and TRBJ1-1; no clear D gene. V was clipped by 2 bases and J by 6 bases, with 16 bases between them. CDR3 length equals 15 residues. Germline lookup yields CDR1 MNHNS and CDR2 SASEGT. The CDR3 here is CASSEFGSIRAEAFF. CDR3 coding DNA: TGTGCCAGCAGTGAATTTGGGTCCATTCGGGCTGAAGCTTTCTTT.

The chain combines TRBV19 with TRBJ1-1, with 8 bases fitting TRBD1. The V gene end was trimmed by 1 base and the J gene end by 0 bases; junction bases not matched to a gene: 10. Germline V gene sequence: CDR1 LNHDA, CDR2 SQIVND (reference sequence). The CDR3 runs to 18 residues. The CDR3: CASSIAAQGALMNTEAFF. The DNA of the CDR3 is TGTGCCAGTAGTATAGCGGCCCAGGGGGCCCTGATGAACACTGAAGCTTTCTTT.

V gene TRBV19 combines with J gene TRBJ2-6; the D is unclear. CDR1 and CDR2 (germline): LNHDA, SQIVND (reference sequence). The CDR3 is 17 residues long. Deletions cut 6 bases from V and 0 bases from J, with 15 bases between. The CDR3 sequence is CASSPDSVTSGANVLTF. The CDR3 DNA follows: TGTGCCAGTAGCCCAGACTCAGTTACCTCTGGGGCCAACGTCCTGACTTTC.

This clone was seen a few times. The chain carries TRBV30 and TRBJ1-2; no definite D call. Germline CDR1 is GTSNPN and CDR2 is SVGIG (reference sequence). The CDR3 covers 14 residues. CDR3 sequence: CALHPSIHNYGYTF. Here the CDR3 DNA reads TGTGCATTACACCCCAGTATACATAACTATGGCTACACCTTC.

The chain uses TRBV9 and TRBJ1-1; a possible D gene is TRBD1 (5 bases). Germline lookup yields CDR1 SGDLS and CDR2 YYNGEE. CDR3 length: 14 residues. V was trimmed by 3 bases and J by 6 bases, leaving 15 bases between them. The CDR3 DNA reads TGTGCCAGCAGCGAGACCCAGGGTTTCTCTGAAGCTTTCTTT. As protein: CASSETQGFSEAFF.

J is TRBJ2-2 and V is TRBV7-3, with TRBD1 as a possible D gene (6 bases). CDR1 is SGHTA, CDR2 FQGTGA, per germline. This CDR3 has 13 residues. Deletions cut 5 bases from V and 8 bases from J, with 12 bases between. The CDR3 loop is CASSINRVGELFF. The CDR3 coding sequence is TGTGCCAGCAGCATAAACAGGGTTGGGGAGCTGTTTTTT.